This entry lists 29 T cell receptor beta chains sequenced from one sample in a study of metastatic and nonmetastatic thyroid tumors. Using MiXCR, TCRdb re-called clones from the PCR reads. The table includes several thousand clones, over 30% detected once. None of the patients had undergone any treatment ahead of thyroid surgery. The sample was adjacent normal tissue. The receptor set was obtained from a female donor with papillary thyroid cancer or a benign thyroid nodule (not recorded which). Some clones in this sample may be carry-over from other donors' samples.

In its sample, this clone ranks as medium-sized (0.01 to 0.1%). The chain employs TRBV5-1 and TRBJ1-6; the D is unclear. CDR3 length equals 13 residues. Germline V gene sequence: CDR1 SGHRS, CDR2 YFSETQ. V lost 4 bases and J 0 bases, leaving 2 bases between the germline ends. CDR3 DNA: TGCGCCAGCAGCAGCTCCTATAATTCACCCCTCCACTTT. It is translated as CASSSSYNSPLHF.

This clone was observed a handful of times. The CDR3 DNA reads as TGTGCCAGTACCGGACCGATCAGAGAAAAACTGTTTTTT. Its protein is CASTGPIREKLFF. The chain has TRBV19 and TRBJ1-4; D is ambiguous. Germline values: CDR1 LNHDA, CDR2 SQIVND (reference sequence). Trimming pared 7 bases from V and 8 bases from J, leaving 14 bases between. The CDR3 consists of 13 residues.

The chain uses TRBV6-1 and TRBJ1-3; 7 bases line up with TRBD1. The CDR3 length is 14 residues. V trimming: 4 bases; J trimming: 8 bases; junction bases outside the gene matches: 8. Germline values: CDR1 MNHNS, CDR2 SASEGT. The CDR3 is CASSGTGRRYTIYF. The CDR3 region has the DNA TGTGCCAGCAGTGGGACAGGTAGAAGGTACACCATATATTTT.

By sample share, this clone is large. The chain links TRBV30 to TRBJ2-2, with D perhaps matching TRBD1 or TRBD2 (6 bases each). V lost 0 bases and J lost 0, with 20 bases in between. Germline V CDR1 and CDR2: GTSNPN, SVGIG (reference sequence). The CDR3 runs to 19 residues. CDR3 region: CAWSVFGGAYYANTGELFF. The CDR3 coding sequence is TGTGCCTGGAGTGTATTCGGGGGCGCTTATTACGCGAACACCGGGGAGCTGTTTTTT.

In its sample, this clone is medium-sized (0.01 to 0.1%). Distinct nucleotide sequences in the sample also encode this CDR3. The chain uses TRBV2 and TRBJ2-4; D uncertain. The CDR3 loop spans 14 amino acids. Germline V gene sequence: CDR1 SNHLY, CDR2 FYNNEI. The V gene lost 2 bases and the J gene lost 7 bases, with 12 bases spanning the gap. Here the CDR3 reads CASSESSGRNIQYF. The CDR3 DNA follows: TGTGCCAGCAGTGAATCCTCTGGCCGGAACATTCAGTACTTC.

This clone is judged large. The CDR3 sequence: CASSWGQGGGNEQFF. In DNA, the CDR3 is TGTGCCAGCAGCTGGGGGCAGGGAGGGGGCAATGAGCAGTTCTTC. The chain recombines TRBV6-1 with TRBJ2-1; D is possibly TRBD2 (7 bases). Deletions cut 6 bases from V and 6 bases from J, with 18 bases between. The length of the CDR3 is 15 residues. The germline CDR1 and CDR2 sequences are MNHNS and SASEGT.

CDR3 coding DNA: TGTGCCAGCAGTTTTGACAGCAATCAGCCCCAGCATTTT. This sequence encodes CASSFDSNQPQHF. The chain links TRBV28 to TRBJ1-5; D gene unclear. Germline V lookup: CDR1 MDHEN, CDR2 SYDVKM. V was shortened by 3 bases and J by 1 base, with 4 bases between the two germline ends. CDR3 length: 13 residues.

The V call is TRBV19, the J call TRBJ1-5; the D is unclear. The CDR3 sequence is 17 residues long. Germline V CDR1 and CDR2: LNHDA, SQIVND (reference sequence). The V and J ends lost 4 bases and 0 bases respectively, with 16 bases between them. The CDR3 DNA sequence: TGTGCCAGTAGTAATGGCTATTCCCTCAATAGCAATCAGCCCCAGCATTTT. Its translation: CASSNGYSLNSNQPQHF. Variable domain in full (rest from reference TRBV19 and TRBJ1-5): DGGITQSPKYLFRKEGQNVTLSCEQNLNHDAMYWYRQDPGQGLRLIYYSQIVNDFQKGDIAEGYSVSREKKESFPLTVTSAQKNPTAFYLCASSNGYSLNSNQPQHFGDGTRLSIL.

V gene TRBV11-2 combines with J gene TRBJ1-2; D might be TRBD1 (6 bases). Germline-derived CDR1 and CDR2 are SGHAT and FQNNGV. Trimming cost V 1 base and J 5 bases, with 17 bases left between them. This CDR3 has 16 residues. The CDR3 sequence is CASSLGSTGSLYGYTF. Written as DNA, the CDR3 is TGTGCCAGCAGCTTAGGGTCGACAGGATCGCTGTATGGCTACACCTTC.

V and J are TRBV11-2 and TRBJ1-6; tentative D call: TRBD1 (5 bases). Germline V lookup: CDR1 SGHAT, CDR2 FQNNGV. Trimming removed 5 bases from V and 8 bases from J, with 19 bases in between. The CDR3 loop spans 16 amino acids. CDR3 sequence reads: CASSPSSGHTYSPLHF. CDR3 bases: TGTGCCAGCAGCCCCTCGTCCGGACATACCTATTCACCCCTCCACTTT.

J is TRBJ2-7 and V is TRBV9, with D perhaps matching TRBD2 (5 bases). Germline V gives CDR1 SGDLS, CDR2 YYNGEE. CDR3 size: 14 residues. With 2 bases removed from V and 5 bases from J, the gap between germline ends came to 14 bases. The CDR3 loop reads CASSVAGSTHEQYF. Here the CDR3 DNA reads TGTGCCAGCAGCGTTGCGGGCAGCACCCACGAGCAGTACTTC.

The V call is TRBV6-1, the J call TRBJ1-5; D gene uncertain. The germline V and J ends were trimmed by 4 bases and 2 bases, with 15 bases remaining between them. The CDR3 has 16 amino acids. Germline CDR1 is MNHNS and CDR2 is SASEGT. Written as DNA, the CDR3 is TGTGCCAGCAGTGCTAGCAGCATAGAGGGCAATCAGCCCCAGCATTTT. Translated: CASSASSIEGNQPQHF.

The chain recombines TRBV15 with TRBJ1-2; D unclear. Germline lookup yields CDR1 LNHNV and CDR2 YYDKDF (reference sequence). Deletions cut 0 bases from V and 3 bases from J, with 8 bases between. CDR3 length equals 14 residues. CDR3 residues: CATSREREDYGYTF. The CDR3 DNA sequence: TGTGCCACCAGCAGAGAGAGAGAAGACTATGGCTACACCTTC.

This clone was observed a few times. The genes are TRBV7-3 and TRBJ1-3, with D possibly being TRBD1 (6 bases). V lost 2 bases and J 4 bases, leaving 12 bases between the germline ends. The CDR3 is made up of 15 amino acids. Germline V gives CDR1 SGHTA, CDR2 FQGTGA. This CDR3 is CASSLSGVYGNTIYF. The CDR3 DNA follows: TGTGCCAGCAGCTTATCAGGGGTTTACGGAAACACCATATATTTT.

This clone has just a few counts. This chain uses TRBV5-1 with TRBJ2-7; D may be TRBD1 or TRBD2 (5 bases each). Germline assignment: CDR1 SGHRS and CDR2 YFSETQ. V was clipped by 3 bases and J by 3 bases, with 19 bases between them. This CDR3 comprises 16 residues. CDR3 sequence (DNA): TGCGCCAGCAGCTCGGGCGGGCGTGGGGCATACTACGAGCAGTACTTC. Encoded protein: CASSSGGRGAYYEQYF.

Sample share makes this clone large. The chain joins TRBV20-1 to TRBJ1-2; 9 bases agree with TRBD1. The CDR3 has 15 residues. V lost 0 bases, J lost 5 bases, and 7 bases stayed unmatched. Germline CDR1 is DFQATT and CDR2 is SNEGSKA (reference sequence). The CDR3 sequence is CSAREPGQGFYGYTF. DNA for the CDR3: TGCAGTGCTAGAGAACCGGGACAGGGTTTTTATGGCTACACCTTC.

By share of the sample, this clone is medium-sized. The CDR3 spells CASEPLAGGSDEQFF. In nucleotides, the CDR3 is TGCGCCAGCGAGCCCCTCGCGGGGGGTTCGGATGAGCAGTTCTTC. V is TRBV5-1 and J is TRBJ2-1; TRBD2 agrees at 8 bases. In germline, CDR1 is SGHRS, CDR2 YFSETQ. The V gene end was trimmed by 7 bases and the J gene end by 8 bases; junction bases not matched to a gene: 14. CDR3 length: 15 residues.

This clone was counted between two and nine times. The V and J genes are TRBV6-1 and TRBJ1-1, with TRBD1 matching over 7 bases. Germline values: CDR1 MNHNS, CDR2 SASEGT. This CDR3 spans 11 amino acids. The trim removed 2 bases at V and 11 bases at J, leaving 2 bases unmatched. CDR3 region: CASSERGPAFF. In DNA form, the CDR3 reads TGTGCCAGCAGTGAAAGGGGGCCGGCTTTCTTT.

This clone has only a few counts. The J gene is TRBJ1-6, the V gene TRBV19; D possibly corresponds to TRBD1 (5 bases). V lost 5 bases, J lost 7 bases, and 12 bases lay in between. This CDR3 is 14 amino acids long. Germline V gives CDR1 LNHDA, CDR2 SQIVND (reference sequence). CDR3 DNA sequence: TGTGCCAGTAGTTCGGGCAGGGCGAATTCACCCCTCCACTTT. This translates into CASSSGRANSPLHF.

This clone occurred a few times. The V call is TRBV12-3 or TRBV12-4, the J call TRBJ1-2; 7 nucleotides line up with TRBD1. V lost 2 bases, J lost 5 bases, and 8 bases stayed unmatched. The CDR3 spans 15 residues. The CDR3 here is CASSLRQGGAYGYTF. The CDR3 coding sequence is TGTGCCAGCAGTTTAAGGCAGGGGGGGGCTTATGGCTACACCTTC.

By sample fraction, this clone is large (0.1 to 1%). V is TRBV24-1 and J is TRBJ2-7, with D possibly matching TRBD1 (6 bases). CDR1 is KGHDR and CDR2 is SFDVKD in the germline V gene. V shed 3 bases and J shed 7 bases, with 9 bases lying between them. This CDR3 region has 12 residues. This CDR3 reads CATSDRRGEQYF. The DNA for the CDR3 is TGTGCCACCAGTGATCGAAGGGGGGAGCAGTACTTC.

V and J are TRBV19 and TRBJ2-3; TRBD2 aligns across 9 bases. With 5 bases clipped from V and 2 bases from J, the junction kept 8 bases outside the gene matches. This CDR3 has 16 residues. Germline-derived CDR1 and CDR2 are LNHDA and SQIVND (reference sequence). DNA for the CDR3: TGTGCCAGTAGTTCCCGGACTAGCGCGAACACAGATACGCAGTATTTT. It yields the protein CASSSRTSANTDTQYF.

The chain carries TRBV6-1 and TRBJ1-4, with D perhaps TRBD1 (5 bases). Trimming stripped 3 bases from V and 5 bases from J, with 7 bases between. There are 13 residues in the CDR3. Germline CDR1 and CDR2: MNHNS and SASEGT. In nucleotides, the CDR3 is TGTGCCAGCAGTGAGACAGTGAATGAAAAACTGTTTTTT. This encodes CASSETVNEKLFF.

By share, this clone counts as medium-sized. The same CDR3 can be traced to other DNA sequences in this sample. V gene TRBV11-3 combines with J gene TRBJ2-5; D call uncertain. Germline V gives CDR1 SGHNT, CDR2 YENEEA. The CDR3 spans 14 residues. The ends were cut back, 0 bases at V and 4 bases at J, with 9 bases in the middle. The CDR3 sequence: CASSLEGPRETQYF. Here the CDR3 DNA reads TGTGCCAGCAGCTTAGAAGGGCCTCGAGAGACCCAGTACTTC.

Many counts were recorded for this clone. The V and J genes are TRBV3-1 and TRBJ1-2; perhaps TRBD1 as D (6 bases). V lost 4 bases and J lost 8, with 26 bases in between. The CDR3 runs to 17 residues. The germline V gene encodes CDR1 LGHDT and CDR2 YNNKEL (reference sequence). This CDR3 reads CASSLTGGERRWYGYTF. CDR3 sequence (DNA): TGTGCCAGCAGCCTTACTGGGGGCGAACGTCGGTGGTACGGCTACACCTTC.

This clone was recorded a few times. The chain combines TRBV27 with TRBJ2-7, with D possibly being TRBD2 (6 bases). Germline CDR1 and CDR2: MNHEY and SMNVEV (reference sequence). The CDR3 is made up of 16 amino acids. Trimming stripped 1 base from V and 0 bases from J, with 13 bases between. DNA of the CDR3: TGTGCCAGCAGTTTATTGTTGGAGGGTGTCTCCTACGAGCAGTACTTC. Residues: CASSLLLEGVSYEQYF.

V and J are TRBV6-1 and TRBJ2-7; D could derive from TRBD1 or TRBD2 (5 bases each). Trimming removed 4 bases at V and 4 bases at J, with 8 bases between. The CDR3 is made up of 12 amino acids. Germline-derived CDR1 and CDR2 are MNHNS and SASEGT. This CDR3 reads CASSVEGYEQYF. The CDR3 nucleotides are TGTGCCAGCAGTGTTGAGGGGTACGAGCAGTACTTC.

The CDR3 region is CAASTPPTDTQYF. In nucleotides, the CDR3 is TGTGCCGCTTCGACACCTCCCACAGATACGCAGTATTTT. The chain couples TRBV6-1 to TRBJ2-3; unclear D gene. CDR3 length: 13 residues. Trimming stripped 11 bases from V and 2 bases from J, with 14 bases between. Germline loops: CDR1 MNHNS, CDR2 SASEGT.

This rearrangement joins TRBV20-1 to TRBJ1-2, with 9 bases that match TRBD1. The ends lost 2 bases at V and 5 bases at J; junction bases unmatched: 3. This CDR3 has 13 amino acids. Germline V CDR1 and CDR2: DFQATT, SNEGSKA (reference sequence). The CDR3 DNA follows: TGCAGTGCTAGAAGGGACAGGGAGTATGGCTACACCTTC. It encodes CSARRDREYGYTF.